These 25 T cell receptor beta chains came from one sample sequenced in a study of shared clonotypes between healthy human individuals. Some clones are missing from TCRdb's copy, which holds only in-frame ones; the method was immunoSEQ multiplex PCR. The data contain fewer than 1.6 million clones, 98% of them singletons. Material for sequencing was naive CD4+ T cells sorted from blood. Sample subset: CD45RA+ positively selected. The receptors here all came from a man aged 25-45 years in good health.

As DNA, the CDR3 is TGTGCCAGCAGCAAAGTGGTTGGGACAGGGAGGAGGGATAGCAATCAGCCCCAGCATTTT. This codes for CASSKVVGTGRRDSNQPQHF. The rearrangement uses TRBV21-1 and TRBJ1-5; TRBD1 was called by the table and not checked on the DNA. TRBV21-1 is a recognized pseudogene. The length of the CDR3 is 20 residues.

The chain combines TRBV19 with TRBJ1-2, with D unresolved. Trimming cost V 6 bases and J 2 bases, with 10 bases left between them. Germline lookup yields CDR1 LNHDA and CDR2 SQIVND (reference sequence). The CDR3 covers 13 residues. In nucleotides, the CDR3 is TGTGCCAGTAGATCGGCGGTGAACTATGGCTACACCTTC. Translating it yields CASRSAVNYGYTF. The variable domain in full, completed from reference TRBV19 and TRBJ1-2, reads DGGITQSPKYLFRKEGQNVTLSCEQNLNHDAMYWYRQDPGQGLRLIYYSQIVNDFQKGDIAEGYSVSREKKESFPLTVTSAQKNPTAFYLCASRSAVNYGYTFGSGTRLTVV.

J is TRBJ2-5 and V is TRBV5-4; D is uncertain. The CDR3 is made up of 15 amino acids. Germline V gene lookup returns CDR1 SGHNT and CDR2 YYREEE (reference sequence). Trimming left V 0 bases short and J 5 bases short, with 14 bases between. Here the CDR3 reads CASSLAVVGHETQYF. Written as DNA, the CDR3 is TGTGCCAGCAGCTTGGCGGTGGTGGGTCATGAGACCCAGTACTTC.

The chain links TRBV9 to TRBJ2-1; no reliable D call. The V end lost 0 bases, the J end lost 2 bases, and 9 bases lay between the germline ends. The germline CDR1 and CDR2 sequences are SGDLS and YYNGEE. This CDR3 contains 15 residues. This chain's CDR3 is CASSVVSNTYNEQFF. The CDR3 DNA follows: TGTGCCAGCAGCGTAGTTTCAAACACCTACAATGAGCAGTTCTTC.

The chain is built from TRBV13 and TRBJ1-2; D perhaps matches TRBD1 (6 bases). The CDR3 has 14 amino acids. The V gene's germline CDR1 is PRHDT and CDR2 FYEKMQ (reference sequence). Trimming shortened V by 5 bases and J by 8 bases, and 18 bases separated the two germline ends. The CDR3 coding sequence is TGTGCCAGCAGCCCGTTGGACAGAGCGTACGGCTACACCTTC. Its protein product is CASSPLDRAYGYTF.

This clone was counted once. The chain has TRBV11-2 and TRBJ1-1; a possible D gene is TRBD1 (6 bases). The germline gives CDR1 SGHAT, CDR2 FQNNGV. CDR3 length: 13 residues. V was shortened by 5 bases and J by 5 bases, with 12 bases between the two germline ends. The CDR3 DNA reads TGTGCCAGCAGCCCGGGACACTTGACTGAAGCTTTCTTT. Residues: CASSPGHLTEAFF.

The rearrangement uses TRBV28 and TRBJ2-1; 9 nucleotides match TRBD1. CDR1 and CDR2 (germline): MDHEN, SYDVKM. J lost 2 bases, V lost 3 bases, and 5 bases had no gene match. This CDR3 is built from 16 residues. Here the CDR3 reads CASSFLDRGPYNEQFF. Here the CDR3 DNA reads TGTGCCAGCAGTTTCCTGGACAGGGGACCCTACAATGAGCAGTTCTTC.

In nucleotides, the CDR3 is TGTGCCAGCTCACCACCGGGACTAGCCCCGTACGAGCAGTACTTC. Translating it yields CASSPPGLAPYEQYF. The rearrangement uses TRBV18 and TRBJ2-7; 9 bases align to TRBD2. The CDR3 totals 15 residues. CDR1 and CDR2 from the germline V gene are KGHSH and LQKENI. With V trimmed by 0 bases and J by 4 bases, 4 bases remained unmatched.

This chain connects TRBV10-2 to TRBJ2-5, with D perhaps TRBD2 (6 bases). Germline CDR1 reads WSHSY; CDR2 reads SAAADI. The CDR3 length is 14 residues. V was pared by 4 bases and J by 2 bases, with 11 bases between. CDR3 region: CASSVGGRQETQYF. The CDR3 DNA reads TGCGCCAGCAGTGTGGGGGGTCGTCAAGAGACCCAGTACTTC.

The chain joins TRBV4-2 to TRBJ1-2; the D is unclear. Between the trimmed V and J ends, which lost 0 bases and 7 bases, there was a span of 12 bases. Germline V gives CDR1 LGHNA, CDR2 YNFKEQ. The CDR3 spans 14 residues. CDR3 protein: CASSQEADLFGYTF. CDR3 DNA: TGTGCCAGCAGCCAAGAGGCAGATTTATTTGGCTACACCTTC.

This chain uses TRBV4-1 with TRBJ2-3; D is unresolved. With 5 bases removed from V and 2 bases from J, the gap between germline ends came to 11 bases. The CDR3 covers 14 residues. CDR1 and CDR2 from the germline V gene are MGHRA and YSYEKL. CDR3 coding DNA: TGCGCCAGCAGCTTAAACGATTTCACAGATACGCAGTATTTT. As protein: CASSLNDFTDTQYF.

This clone has only one observation. The V and J genes are TRBV5-1 and TRBJ2-1; 10 bases fit TRBD2. CDR1 SGHRS and CDR2 YFSETQ come from the germline V gene. V lost 0 bases, J lost 6 bases, and 18 bases stayed unmatched. The CDR3 spans 20 residues. This chain's CDR3 is CASSLADLAGVQSLSNEQFF. CDR3 coding DNA: TGCGCCAGCAGCTTGGCCGATCTAGCGGGAGTCCAGTCCTTAAGCAATGAGCAGTTCTTC.

The rearrangement joins TRBV7-9 to TRBJ1-4; D is perhaps TRBD1 (5 bases). V was pared by 5 bases and J by 8 bases, with 12 bases between. Germline V lookup: CDR1 SEHNR, CDR2 FQNEAQ (reference sequence). The CDR3 is 13 residues long. DNA of the CDR3: TGTGCCAGCAGCGCCCCCGGGGCGGAAAAACTGTTTTTT. Its translation is CASSAPGAEKLFF.

This chain joins TRBV5-8 and TRBJ2-1; 11 nucleotides agree with TRBD2. J was trimmed by 4 bases and V by 0 bases; bases with no gene match: 6. This CDR3 has 17 amino acids. CDR1 is SGHTS, CDR2 YDEGEE, per germline. CDR3: CASSLVPRLAGYNEQFF. The CDR3 coding sequence is TGTGCCAGCAGCTTGGTACCTCGACTAGCGGGGTACAATGAGCAGTTCTTC.

The chain recombines TRBV18 with TRBJ1-5; possibly TRBD1 for D (5 bases). The CDR3 runs 16 residues. Germline V gene lookup returns CDR1 KGHSH and CDR2 LQKENI. V was clipped by 3 bases and J by 0 bases, with 12 bases between them. CDR3 region: CASSPGRQTSNQPQHF. For the CDR3, the DNA is TGTGCCAGCTCACCGGGAAGACAGACTAGCAATCAGCCCCAGCATTTT.

The chain employs TRBV5-4 and TRBJ1-3, with 9 positions matching TRBD1. The germline CDR1 and CDR2 sequences are SGHNT and YYREEE (reference sequence). Unmatched junction bases numbered 4, after V lost 0 bases and J lost 6 bases. The CDR3 runs to 15 residues. As DNA, the CDR3 is TGTGCCAGCAGCTTGGGTGGACAGGGGCAAAACACCATATATTTT. Amino acid sequence: CASSLGGQGQNTIYF. The variable domain in full, with the rest retrieved from reference TRBV5-4 and TRBJ1-3, is ETGVTQSPTHLIKTRGQQVTLRCSSQSGHNTVSWYQQALGQGPQFIFQYYREEENGRGNFPPRFSGLQFPNYSSELNVNALELDDSALYLCASSLGGQGQNTIYFGEGSWLTVV.

V is TRBV28 and J is TRBJ1-1; D call uncertain. The CDR3 totals 13 residues. Germline V gene sequence: CDR1 MDHEN, CDR2 SYDVKM. The V gene lost 5 bases and the J gene lost 1 base, with 8 bases spanning the gap. The CDR3 loop reads CASSPLGNTEAFF. In nucleotides, the CDR3 is TGTGCCAGCAGTCCCTTAGGGAACACTGAAGCTTTCTTT.

Worth noting for this clone: At the DNA level, this CDR3 is encoded by other sequences in the same sample as well. The gene calls are TRBV5-1 and TRBJ1-1; D is unclear. Between the trimmed V and J ends, which lost 1 base and 0 bases, there was a span of 4 bases. Germline V gives CDR1 SGHRS, CDR2 YFSETQ. The CDR3 extends over 13 amino acids. The CDR3 DNA is TGCGCCAGCAGCTTGACAGTGAACACTGAAGCTTTCTTT. Translated: CASSLTVNTEAFF.

The chain joins TRBV2 to TRBJ2-3; TRBD2 matches 10 bases. Trimming took 6 bases from V and 3 from J; bases not matched to a gene: 15. Germline V gene sequence: CDR1 SNHLY, CDR2 FYNNEI. This CDR3 spans 18 amino acids. This CDR3 reads CASRRGLAAGRFTDTQYF. The CDR3 coding sequence is TGTGCCAGCAGGCGAGGACTAGCGGCAGGGAGATTTACAGATACGCAGTATTTT.

The chain recombines TRBV6-5 with TRBJ1-2; D remains ambiguous. Germline V lookup: CDR1 MNHEY, CDR2 SVGAGI. The CDR3 consists of 11 residues. Deletions cut 5 bases from V and 8 bases from J, with 9 bases between. The CDR3 loop reads CASSGPRGYTF. The CDR3 DNA follows: TGTGCCAGCAGTGGCCCGAGGGGCTACACCTTC.

Notes on this clone: Other DNA sequences within the sample encode an identical CDR3. This chain connects TRBV7-2 to TRBJ2-7, with TRBD1 as a possible D gene (6 bases). Germline lookup yields CDR1 SGHTA and CDR2 FQGNSA. The length of the CDR3 is 13 residues. The V gene lost 5 bases and the J gene lost 2 bases, with 10 bases spanning the gap. For the CDR3, the DNA is TGTGCCAGCAGCGTCCGGGACACCTACGAGCAGTACTTC. Protein sequence: CASSVRDTYEQYF.

The chain recombines TRBV29-1 with TRBJ2-1, with D unresolved. V dropped 7 bases and J dropped 5 bases, with 21 bases sitting between them. This CDR3 is built from 15 residues. Germline V CDR1 and CDR2: SQVTM, ANQGSEA. CDR3 protein: CSGSSGPIPNNEQFF. CDR3 DNA sequence: TGCAGCGGATCTTCCGGGCCTATTCCTAACAATGAGCAGTTCTTC.

V is TRBV5-1 and J is TRBJ2-1, with 8 bases matching TRBD2. Germline CDR1 and CDR2: SGHRS and YFSETQ. V shed 5 bases and J 0 bases; nucleotides not matched to a gene: 10. This CDR3 comprises 17 residues. The CDR3 sequence is CASSRTAGTSSYNEQFF. CDR3 DNA: TGCGCCAGCAGTCGAACCGCCGGGACTAGCTCCTACAATGAGCAGTTCTTC.

This chain connects TRBV7-2 to TRBJ2-3, with 16 bases lining up with TRBD2. The CDR3 is made up of 17 amino acids. With 5 bases clipped from V and 3 bases from J, the junction kept 5 bases outside the gene matches. CDR1 is SGHTA, CDR2 FQGNSA, per germline. The DNA of the CDR3 is TGTGCCAGCAGCCAGGGACTAGCGGGAGGGCTTACAGATACGCAGTATTTT. Protein: CASSQGLAGGLTDTQYF.

The chain has TRBV4-1 and TRBJ2-1, with 8 bases identical to TRBD2. The CDR3 consists of 14 residues. J was trimmed by 8 bases and V by 3 bases; bases with no gene match: 6. Looked up from germline, CDR1 is MGHRA and CDR2 is YSYEKL. This CDR3 is CASSQAGGVHEQFF. CDR3 sequence (DNA): TGCGCCAGCAGCCAGGCCGGGGGGGTCCATGAGCAGTTCTTC.